These T cell receptor beta chains were read from a single sample in a study of neurological immune-mediated disorders. TCRdb redid the calling of the 5' RACE reads with MiXCR, one entry per CDR3 protein. The sample shows roughly 21,000 distinct CDR3 sequences, 15% to 20% of them seen only once. Sequenced input: CD8+ T cells from blood. The receptor source for this set is a woman under 30 with multiple sclerosis. CDR3s include the opening cysteine and the closing phenylalanine or tryptophan. A D gene is named only where the DNA matches it firmly. Clone size, where shown, is once, few, many, or a class for clones that have expanded.

j_call | clone_size | v_call | d_call | cdr3_nt | cdr3_aa
TRBJ1-2 | many | TRBV7-9 | - | TGTGCCAGCCTGCGGGGAAATAATGGCTACACCTTC | CASLRGNNGYTF
TRBJ2-1 | many | TRBV29-1 | - | TGCAGCGTTGTAAGAACGGACTACAATGAGCAGTTCTTC | CSVVRTDYNEQFF
TRBJ2-7 | - | TRBV5-1 | - | TGCGCCAGCAGCCCCGACCTCTACGAGCAGTACTTC | CASSPDLYEQYF
TRBJ1-2 | medium-sized | TRBV20-1 | TRBD1 | TGCAGTGCTAGAGATTTGGGACAGGGAATCTATGGCTACACCTTC | CSARDLGQGIYGYTF
TRBJ1-5 | many | TRBV18 | - | TGTGCCAGCTCACCATTCTGGCACCGAGTTGATCAGCCCCAGCATTTT | CASSPFWHRVDQPQHF
TRBJ2-1 | - | TRBV28 | - | TGTGCCAGCACCCTGGACAGCTTTGACAATGAGCAGTTCTTC | CASTLDSFDNEQFF
TRBJ2-5 | - | TRBV6-6 | TRBD1 | TGTGCCAGCACCCAGAACAGGGGAGAGACCCAGTACTTC | CASTQNRGETQYF
TRBJ1-6 | many | TRBV7-9 | - | TGTGCCAGCAGCTCAACTCCCGGGACGGCTGCATCACCCCTCCACTTT | CASSSTPGTAASPLHF
TRBJ2-1 | many | TRBV27 | - | TGTGCCAGCAGTTTCGGGCGTTGGACCAATGAGCAGTTCTTC | CASSFGRWTNEQFF
TRBJ2-6 | many | TRBV5-1 | - | TGCGCCAGCAGCCTCGCCGGGGTGGACCTGACTTTC | CASSLAGVDLTF
TRBJ2-2 | few | TRBV7-6 | - | TGTGCCAGCAGCCTCCCCCACACAGGGATCGACACCGGGGAGCTGTTTTTT | CASSLPHTGIDTGELFF
TRBJ2-3 | many | TRBV10-3 | TRBD2 | TGTGCCATCAGTGAGTCCGACGGGAGGGGTGCAGGAGATACGCAGTATTTT | CAISESDGRGAGDTQYF
TRBJ1-1 | many | TRBV4-1 | - | TGCGCCAGCAGCCCCACCGGGGGGGGCTCTTTTGAAGCTTTCTTT | CASSPTGGGSFEAFF
TRBJ2-1 | medium-sized | TRBV9 | - | TGTGCCAGCAGCGTAACAAGCGGGCCTCCCTACAATGAGCAGTTCTTC | CASSVTSGPPYNEQFF
TRBJ1-1 | once | TRBV12-5 | - | TGTGCTACTGGGGACGGAAACACTGAAGCTTTCTTT | CATGDGNTEAFF
TRBJ2-7 | - | TRBV7-9 | - | TGTGCCAGCAGCATCGGGACATCCTACGAGCAGTACTTC | CASSIGTSYEQYF
TRBJ2-2 | many | TRBV7-6 | - | TGTGCCGTGCAACGAGGGGCCGGGGAGCTGTTTTTT | CAVQRGAGELFF
TRBJ1-5 | many | TRBV7-9 | - | TGTGCCAGCTCTCGGGGGGGTGGGAGTCAGCCCCAGCATTTT | CASSRGGGSQPQHF
TRBJ2-1 | many | TRBV20-1 | TRBD1 | TGCAGTGCTAGAGATTGGCAGGGGGTCGATGAGCAGTTCTTC | CSARDWQGVDEQFF
TRBJ1-5 | medium-sized | TRBV27 | - | TGTGCCAGCAGTTCTCGACAAACGGGGCATCAGCCCCAGCATTTT | CASSSRQTGHQPQHF
TRBJ1-1 | many | TRBV6-2/TRBV6-3 | - | TGTGCCAGCAGTTTCCCGGGGCCTGAAGCTTTCTTT | CASSFPGPEAFF
TRBJ2-1 | medium-sized | TRBV2 | TRBD2 | TGTGCCAGCAGTGACCTGACTAGCGGGGATGAGCAGTTCTTC | CASSDLTSGDEQFF
TRBJ1-3 | many | TRBV5-5 | - | TGTGCCAGCAGCTTGGCTGCAGCGTACTCTGGAAACACCATATATTTT | CASSLAAAYSGNTIYF
TRBJ2-2 | many | TRBV28 | - | TGTGCCAGCAGTATGTCCGGGGAGCTGTTTTTT | CASSMSGELFF
TRBJ2-1 | - | TRBV20-1 | - | TGCAGTGCTAGAGTCCTTTCCTCCTACAATGAGCAGTTCTTC | CSARVLSSYNEQFF
TRBJ2-2 | many | TRBV10-3 | - | TGTGCCACAGCAGGACGCGCCGGGGAGCTGTTTTTT | CATAGRAGELFF
TRBJ1-5 | medium-sized | TRBV30 | TRBD1 | TGTGCCTGGAGTCCCGGACAGGGCGATCAGCCCCAGCATTTT | CAWSPGQGDQPQHF
TRBJ2-5 | medium-sized | TRBV20-1 | TRBD2 | TGCAGTGCAGCTCAGACTCTCGGGGGGCAAGAGACCCAGTACTTC | CSAAQTLGGQETQYF
TRBJ2-2 | - | TRBV5-1 | TRBD2 | TGCGCCAGCAGCCCGGGACTAGCGGGTTCGAACACCGGGGAGCTGTTTTTT | CASSPGLAGSNTGELFF
TRBJ1-5 | many | TRBV7-8 | - | TGTGCCAGCAGCTCGGGACCGCGGGGCAATCAGCCCCAGCATTTT | CASSSGPRGNQPQHF
TRBJ1-2 | - | TRBV5-1 | - | TGCGCCAGCAGCTTGGCAGGGAATGGCTACACCTTC | CASSLAGNGYTF
TRBJ2-1 | many | TRBV20-1 | TRBD2 | TGCAGTGCCTACCGGACTAGCGGGCAGGGAAATGAGCAGTTCTTC | CSAYRTSGQGNEQFF
TRBJ2-7 | many | TRBV10-3 | TRBD2 | TGTGCCATCAGTGAGTCATCGATATTGGGCGGGGGGACCTTCTACGAGCAGTACTTC | CAISESSILGGGTFYEQYF
TRBJ2-5 | many | TRBV24-1 | TRBD1 | TGTGCCACCAGTGATCCACGACAGGGATATCGAGAGACCCAGTACTTC | CATSDPRQGYRETQYF